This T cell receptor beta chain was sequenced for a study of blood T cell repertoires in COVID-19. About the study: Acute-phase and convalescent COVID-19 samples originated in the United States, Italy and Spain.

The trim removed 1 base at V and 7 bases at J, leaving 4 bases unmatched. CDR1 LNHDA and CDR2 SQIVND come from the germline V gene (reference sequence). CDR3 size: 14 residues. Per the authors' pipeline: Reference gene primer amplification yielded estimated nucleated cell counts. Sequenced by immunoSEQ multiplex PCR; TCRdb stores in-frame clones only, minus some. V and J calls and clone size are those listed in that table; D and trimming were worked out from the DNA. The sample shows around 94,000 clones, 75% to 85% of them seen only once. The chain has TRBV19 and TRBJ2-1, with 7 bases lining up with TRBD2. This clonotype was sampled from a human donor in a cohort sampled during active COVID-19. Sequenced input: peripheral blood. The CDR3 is CASSIGGSPNEQFF. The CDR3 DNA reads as TGTGCCAGTAGTATAGGCGGGAGCCCAAATGAGCAGTTCTTC.